This TCR beta chain was obtained from a study of blood T cell repertoires in COVID-19. On the study more broadly: Acute-phase and convalescent COVID-19 samples originated in the United States, Italy and Spain. Nucleic acid was either cDNA or gDNA, and it came from T cells, B-cell-depleted T cells, or PBMCs.

The CDR3 consists of 16 residues. Trimming pared 2 bases from V and 4 bases from J, leaving 17 bases between. Germline V gene data show CDR1 as KGHDR and CDR2 as SFDVKD. Original processing notes: Estimation of nucleated cell counts was performed using reference gene primer amplification. This table comes from immunoSEQ multiplex PCR, and its TCRdb copy is limited to in-frame clones, with some not included. The D gene and trimming were derived from the DNA, and the V and J assignments and clone size from that table. The sample contains fewer than 500,000 clones, roughly 85% of which appear only once.

The V gene is TRBV24-1, the J gene TRBJ2-7, with D tentatively TRBD2 (5 bases). The sample was peripheral blood. The sequence came from a woman aged 25-40 years with active or convalescent COVID-19. The CDR3 sequence: CATSDSMTGNTYEQYF. In DNA, the CDR3 is TGTGCCACCAGTGATTCCATGACGGGGAATACGTACGAGCAGTACTTC.